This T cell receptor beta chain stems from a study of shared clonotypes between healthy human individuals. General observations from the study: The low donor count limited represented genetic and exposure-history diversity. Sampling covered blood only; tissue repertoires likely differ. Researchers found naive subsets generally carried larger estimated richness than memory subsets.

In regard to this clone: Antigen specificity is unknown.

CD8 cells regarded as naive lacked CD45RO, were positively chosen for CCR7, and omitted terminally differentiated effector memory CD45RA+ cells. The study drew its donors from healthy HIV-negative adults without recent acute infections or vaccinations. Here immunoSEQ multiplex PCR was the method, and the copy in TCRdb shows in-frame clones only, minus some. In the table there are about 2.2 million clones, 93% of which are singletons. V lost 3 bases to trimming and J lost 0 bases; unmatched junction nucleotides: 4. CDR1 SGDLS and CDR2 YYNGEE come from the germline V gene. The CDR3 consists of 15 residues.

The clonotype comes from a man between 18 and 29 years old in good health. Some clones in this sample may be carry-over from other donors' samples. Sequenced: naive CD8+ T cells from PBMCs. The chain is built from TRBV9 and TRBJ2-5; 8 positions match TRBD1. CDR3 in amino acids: CASSEDRAYQETQYF. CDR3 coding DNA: TGTGCCAGCAGCGAGGACAGGGCCTACCAAGAGACCCAGTACTTC.